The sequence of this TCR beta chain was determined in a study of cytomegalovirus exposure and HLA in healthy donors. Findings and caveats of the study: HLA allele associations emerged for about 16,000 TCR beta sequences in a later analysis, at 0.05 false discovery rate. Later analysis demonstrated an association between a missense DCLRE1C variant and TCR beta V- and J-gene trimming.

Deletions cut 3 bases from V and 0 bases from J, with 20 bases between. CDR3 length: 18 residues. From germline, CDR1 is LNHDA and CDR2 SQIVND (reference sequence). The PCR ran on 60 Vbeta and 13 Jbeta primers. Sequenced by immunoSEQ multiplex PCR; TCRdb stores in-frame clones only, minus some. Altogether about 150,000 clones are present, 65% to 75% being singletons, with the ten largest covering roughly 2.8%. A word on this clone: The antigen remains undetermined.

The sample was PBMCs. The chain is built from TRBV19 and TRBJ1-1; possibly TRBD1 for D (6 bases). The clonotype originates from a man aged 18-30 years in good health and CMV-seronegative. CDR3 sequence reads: CASSISWGRGLMNTEAFF. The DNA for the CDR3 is TGTGCCAGTAGTATCTCTTGGGGCAGGGGCCTAATGAACACTGAAGCTTTCTTT.